This paragraph reports one T cell receptor (beta chain). The target antigen is unknown. This sample was included in a study of cytomegalovirus exposure and HLA in healthy donors. Study results and limitations: It was confirmed in vitro that a few of the CMV-associated chains were specific for CMV antigens.

Primers: 60 Vbeta forward and 13 Jbeta reverse. The table came from immunoSEQ multiplex PCR; TCRdb's copy has only in-frame clones and leaves some out. The table records about 260,000 clones, approximately 84% of them present only once. Germline V CDR1 and CDR2: MNHEY, SMNVEV (reference sequence). The V end was cut by 4 bases, the J end by 8 bases, with 14 bases between. This CDR3 comprises 14 residues. The sample consisted of PBMCs. This receptor was obtained from a woman aged 40 to 50 in good health and CMV-seropositive. The chain recombines TRBV27 with TRBJ1-4, with D possibly matching TRBD1 (6 bases). DNA of the CDR3: TGTGCCAGCAGTTATGGGGGGGCTATGGAAAAACTGTTTTTT. Encoded protein: CASSYGGAMEKLFF.